This TCR beta chain stems from a study of T cells after yellow fever vaccination. In TCRdb, the 5' RACE reads were re-called with MiXCR into one record per CDR3 protein. This sample has roughly 330,000 distinct CDR3 sequences, with 3% to 4.5% found just once. This clonotype was observed at least ten times. Its specificity is not known. Looked up from germline, CDR1 is LGHNA and CDR2 is YNFKEQ. This CDR3 is 17 amino acids long. V lost 1 base and J 4 bases, leaving 18 bases between the germline ends. Notes on the study in general: The secondary response peaked faster, at day 5 versus 15, but was weaker.

This rearrangement joins TRBV4-2 to TRBJ2-3; tentative D call: TRBD2 (5 bases). The TCR originated in a man between 18 and 29 years old who received the YFV17D yellow fever vaccine. This specimen consisted of PBMCs, obtained 5 days after the yellow fever booster vaccination. CDR3 in DNA: TGTGCCAGCAGCCAAGGGCGGGCCACTTATCAGGCAGATACGCAGTATTTT. It yields the protein CASSQGRATYQADTQYF.